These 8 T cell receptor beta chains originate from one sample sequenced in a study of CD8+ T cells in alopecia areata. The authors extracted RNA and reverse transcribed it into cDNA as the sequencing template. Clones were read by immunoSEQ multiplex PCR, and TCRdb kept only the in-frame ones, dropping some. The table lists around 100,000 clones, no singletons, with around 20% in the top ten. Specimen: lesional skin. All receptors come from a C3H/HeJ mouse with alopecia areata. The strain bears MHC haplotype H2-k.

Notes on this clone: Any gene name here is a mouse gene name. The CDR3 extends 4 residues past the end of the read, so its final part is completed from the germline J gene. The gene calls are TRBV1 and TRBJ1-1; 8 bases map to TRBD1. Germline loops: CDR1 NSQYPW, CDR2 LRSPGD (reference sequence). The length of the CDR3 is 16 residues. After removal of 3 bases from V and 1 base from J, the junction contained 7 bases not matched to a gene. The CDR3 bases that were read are TGCACCTGCAGTGCCCATCAGGGGGCTCGGAACACA. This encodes CTCSAHQGARNT. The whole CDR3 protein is CTCSAHQGARNTEVFF. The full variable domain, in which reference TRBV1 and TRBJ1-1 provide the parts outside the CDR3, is VTLLEQNPRWRLVPRGQAVNLRCILKNSQYPWMSWYQQDLQKQLQWLFTLRSPGDKEVKSLPGADYLATRVTDTELRLQVANMSQGRTLYCTCSAHQGARNTEVFFGKGTRLTVV.

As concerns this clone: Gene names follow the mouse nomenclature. CDR3 DNA, as far as it was read: TGTGCCAGCAGTGCTGACAGGGGGGGAGACTATGCT. Translating it yields CASSADRGGDYA. The full CDR3 protein is CASSADRGGDYAEQFF. This chain links TRBV19 with TRBJ2-1; 9 nucleotides agree with TRBD1. The CDR3 end falls 4 residues outside the read, so it is completed with the germline J gene. The CDR3 is 16 amino acids. Trimming cost V 4 bases and J 2 bases; bases outside gene matches: 7. Germline-derived CDR1 and CDR2 are FNHDT and SITEND (reference sequence).

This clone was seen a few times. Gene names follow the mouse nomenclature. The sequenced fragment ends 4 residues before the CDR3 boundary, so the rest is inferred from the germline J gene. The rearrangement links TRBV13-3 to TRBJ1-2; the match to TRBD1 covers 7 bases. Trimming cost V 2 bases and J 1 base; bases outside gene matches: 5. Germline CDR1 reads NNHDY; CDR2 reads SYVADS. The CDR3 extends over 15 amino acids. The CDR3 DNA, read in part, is TGTGCCAGCAGTGACAGACACAGGGGAAACTCC. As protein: CASSDRHRGNS. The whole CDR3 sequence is CASSDRHRGNSDYTF.

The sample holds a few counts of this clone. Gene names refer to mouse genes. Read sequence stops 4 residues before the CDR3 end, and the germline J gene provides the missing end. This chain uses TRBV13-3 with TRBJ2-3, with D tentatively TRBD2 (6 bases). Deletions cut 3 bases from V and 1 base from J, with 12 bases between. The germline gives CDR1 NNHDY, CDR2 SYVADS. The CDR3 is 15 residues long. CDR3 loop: CASSVGEGGAETLYF. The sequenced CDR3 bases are TGTGCCAGCAGTGTGGGGGAAGGGGGTGCAGAA.

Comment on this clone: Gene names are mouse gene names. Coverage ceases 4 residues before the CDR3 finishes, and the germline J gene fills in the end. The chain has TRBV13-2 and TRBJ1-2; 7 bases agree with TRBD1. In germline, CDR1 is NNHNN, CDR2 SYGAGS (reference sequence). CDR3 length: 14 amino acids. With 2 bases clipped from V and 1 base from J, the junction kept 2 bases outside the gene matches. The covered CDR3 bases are TGTGCCAGCGGTGAAACAGGGGAAAACTCC. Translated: CASGETGENS. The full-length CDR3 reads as CASGETGENSDYTF.

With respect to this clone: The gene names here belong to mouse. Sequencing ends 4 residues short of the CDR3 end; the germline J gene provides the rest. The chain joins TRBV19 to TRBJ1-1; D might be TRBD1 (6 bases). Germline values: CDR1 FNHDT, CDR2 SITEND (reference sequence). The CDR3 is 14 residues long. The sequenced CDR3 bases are TGTGCCAGCAGTATTCCGGACAGAGGAACA. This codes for CASSIPDRGT. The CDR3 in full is CASSIPDRGTEVFF.

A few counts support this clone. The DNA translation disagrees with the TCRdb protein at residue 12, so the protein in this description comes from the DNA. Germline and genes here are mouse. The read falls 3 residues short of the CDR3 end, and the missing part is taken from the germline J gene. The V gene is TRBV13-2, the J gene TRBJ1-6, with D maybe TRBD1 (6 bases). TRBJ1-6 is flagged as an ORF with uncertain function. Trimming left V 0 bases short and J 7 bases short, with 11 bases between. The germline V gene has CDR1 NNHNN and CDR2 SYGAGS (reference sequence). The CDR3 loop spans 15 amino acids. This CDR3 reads CASGDARGWNSPLYF. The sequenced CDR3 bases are TGTGCCAGCGGTGATGCCAGGGGATGGAATTCGCCC.

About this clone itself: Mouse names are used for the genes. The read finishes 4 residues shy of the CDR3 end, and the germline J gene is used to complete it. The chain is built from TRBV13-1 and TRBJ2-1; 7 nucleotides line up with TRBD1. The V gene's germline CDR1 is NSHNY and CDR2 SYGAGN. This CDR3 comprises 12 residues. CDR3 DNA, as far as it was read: TGTGCCAGCAGCTCACAGGGGGCT. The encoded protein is CASSSQGA. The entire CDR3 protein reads CASSSQGAEQFF.